This is a list of T cell receptor beta chains from one sample in a study of T cells in Graves' hyperthyroidism and ophthalmopathy. Each CDR3 protein gets one entry after TCRdb re-called the multiplex PCR reads with MiXCR. The table has hundreds of thousands of distinct CDR3 sequences, under 25% seen once. Material for sequencing was blood. The source is a man aged 25-45 years with Graves' ophthalmopathy. Both conserved end residues are part of each CDR3. A D gene is named only where the DNA matches it firmly. Clone size is stated in some rows and not others, as once, few, many or a class when expanded.

d_call j_call clone_size v_call cdr3_aa cdr3_nt
TRBD1 TRBJ2-1 few TRBV11-3 CASSPRHRGNPEQFF TGTGCCAGCAGCCCTCGGCACAGGGGTAACCCTGAGCAGTTCTTC
. TRBJ1-6 few TRBV28 CASKFTNSPLHF TGTGCCAGCAAATTCACAAATTCACCCCTCCACTTT
. TRBJ1-2 . TRBV12-3/TRBV12-4 CVSSLPTRHGYTF TGTGTCAGCAGTTTACCGACCCGTCATGGCTACACCTTC
. TRBJ2-3 . TRBV5-4 CASSVNPSTDTQYF TGTGCCAGCAGCGTGAACCCCAGCACAGATACGCAGTATTTT
. TRBJ1-5 . TRBV19 CASTRGQSSNQPQHF TGTGCCAGTACCCGGGGGCAGTCAAGCAATCAGCCCCAGCATTTT
. TRBJ2-7 many TRBV29-1 CSVVRASSYEQYF TGCAGCGTTGTACGGGCGAGCTCCTACGAGCAGTACTTC
TRBD2 TRBJ2-2 few TRBV15 CATSRVGGYTGELFF TGTGCCACCAGCAGAGTGGGGGGGTACACCGGGGAGCTGTTTTTT
. TRBJ2-1 . TRBV24-1 CATSEYNEQFF TGTGCCACCAGTGAGTACAATGAGCAGTTCTTC
TRBD1 TRBJ2-1 . TRBV9 CASSVEGAYNEQFF TGTGCCAGCAGCGTAGAGGGGGCGTACAATGAGCAGTTCTTC
TRBD1 TRBJ1-2 . TRBV4-1 CASSQAPGGNYGYTF TGCGCCAGCAGCCAAGCACCAGGGGGTAACTATGGCTACACCTTC
TRBD1 TRBJ2-2 . TRBV6-2/TRBV6-3 CASSEDRSPITGELFF TGTGCCAGCAGCGAGGACAGGAGCCCGATCACCGGGGAGCTGTTTTTT
. TRBJ2-3 . TRBV16 CASSQSRSGGTQYF TGTGCCAGCAGCCAATCGAGATCGGGGGGCACGCAGTATTTT
. TRBJ1-1 . TRBV2 CASSERGRGVNEAFF TGTGCCAGCAGTGAAAGAGGCAGGGGTGTCAATGAAGCTTTCTTT
TRBD1 TRBJ2-7 . TRBV2 CASTKQGAYELYF TGTGCCAGCACGAAGCAGGGGGCCTACGAGCTGTACTTC
. TRBJ2-3 . TRBV2 CASSEFGADTQYF TGTGCCAGCAGTGAATTCGGGGCTGATACGCAGTATTTT
TRBD2 TRBJ2-7 many TRBV27 CASSYGLADEQYF TGTGCCAGCAGTTACGGACTAGCGGACGAGCAGTACTTC
TRBD2 TRBJ2-3 . TRBV27 CASSSQTDALPLAGPGLDTQYF TGTGCCAGCAGTAGTCAAACGGATGCCCTCCCACTAGCGGGGCCGGGGTTAGATACGCAGTATTTT
. TRBJ2-3 . TRBV12-3/TRBV12-4 CASSLRTSADTQYF TGTGCCAGCAGTTTGAGGACGTCAGCAGATACGCAGTATTTT
TRBD1 TRBJ2-1 few TRBV5-4 CASSSITGQGYNEQFF TGTGCCAGCAGTTCAATTACGGGACAGGGTTACAATGAGCAGTTCTTC
TRBD2 TRBJ2-1 . TRBV6-2/TRBV6-3 CASRTGGPLNEQFF TGTGCCAGCAGGACGGGAGGGCCGCTCAATGAGCAGTTCTTC
. TRBJ2-7 few TRBV19 CASSVGHTYYEQYF TGTGCCAGTAGTGTGGGCCACACCTACTACGAGCAGTACTTC
. TRBJ2-3 . TRBV10-3 CAISESVVDTQYF TGTGCCATCAGTGAGTCCGTGGTGGATACGCAGTATTTT